This T cell receptor beta chain was sequenced for a study of cytomegalovirus exposure and HLA in healthy donors. Study results and caveats: According to reports, the classifier identified cytomegalovirus status with high specificity and sensitivity. A few CMV-associated chains were confirmed in vitro to be specific for CMV antigens.

Remarks on this clone: Its antigen remains unidentified.

Germline V lookup: CDR1 SEHNR, CDR2 FQNEAQ (reference sequence). The CDR3 is 15 amino acids. Trimming cost V 5 bases and J 7 bases, with 17 bases left between them. The PCR made use of 60 Vbeta and 13 Jbeta primers. Original methodology: Counted up in a later analysis, unique TCR beta chains came to some 75 million, with around 12 million shared. Libraries were prepared by immunoSEQ multiplex PCR; TCRdb keeps only in-frame clonotypes and omits some of them. The V and J calls and clone size come from that table; D and trimming were worked out from the DNA. The sample comprises around 200,000 clones, over 65% of which are singletons, and around 15% rests with the top ten.

The chain links TRBV7-9 to TRBJ1-4; possibly TRBD1 for D (5 bases). The specimen was PBMCs. The clonotype was recovered from a man aged 35 to 55 in good health and CMV-seronegative. The DNA for the CDR3 is TGTGCCAGCAGCCCACCGATAAGGGGCGGTGAAAAACTGTTTTTT. Its translation: CASSPPIRGGEKLFF.